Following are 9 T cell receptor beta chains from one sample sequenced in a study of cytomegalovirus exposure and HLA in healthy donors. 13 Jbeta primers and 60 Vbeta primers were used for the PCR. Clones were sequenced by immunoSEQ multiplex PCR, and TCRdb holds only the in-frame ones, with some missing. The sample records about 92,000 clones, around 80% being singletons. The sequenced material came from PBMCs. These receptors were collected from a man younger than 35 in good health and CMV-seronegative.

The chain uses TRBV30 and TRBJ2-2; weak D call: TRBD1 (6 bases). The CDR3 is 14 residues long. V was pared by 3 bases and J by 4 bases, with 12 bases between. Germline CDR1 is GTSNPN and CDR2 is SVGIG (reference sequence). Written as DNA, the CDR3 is TGTGCCTGGAGGCATACAGGGAGCACCGGGGAGCTGTTTTTT. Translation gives CAWRHTGSTGELFF.

The CDR3 DNA follows: TGTGCTAGTGGTTTAGTACTCGGACAGGGCCTAAGGGACACTGAAGCTTTCTTT. Encoded protein: CASGLVLGQGLRDTEAFF. The chain links TRBV12-5 to TRBJ1-1; the match to TRBD1 covers 8 bases. The germline gives CDR1 LGHNT, CDR2 FRNRAP. V shed 3 bases and J 3 bases; nucleotides not matched to a gene: 15. The CDR3 length is 18 residues.

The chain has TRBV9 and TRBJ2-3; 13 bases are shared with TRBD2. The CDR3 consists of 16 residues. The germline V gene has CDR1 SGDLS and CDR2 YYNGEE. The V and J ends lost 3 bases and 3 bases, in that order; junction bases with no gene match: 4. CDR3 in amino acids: CASSEGLAGETDTQYF. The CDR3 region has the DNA TGTGCCAGCAGCGAAGGACTAGCGGGGGAGACAGATACGCAGTATTTT.

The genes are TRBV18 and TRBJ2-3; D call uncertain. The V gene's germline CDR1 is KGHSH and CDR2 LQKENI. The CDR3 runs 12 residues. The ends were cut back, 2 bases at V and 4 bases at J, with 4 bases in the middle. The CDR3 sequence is CASSPYPDTQYF. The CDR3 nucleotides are TGTGCCAGCTCACCATATCCAGATACGCAGTATTTT. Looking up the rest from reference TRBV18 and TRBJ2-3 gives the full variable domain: NAGVMQNPRHLVRRRGQEARLRCSPMKGHSHVYWYRQLPEEGLKFMVYLQKENIIDESGMPKERFSAEFPKEGPSILRIQQVVRGDSAAYFCASSPYPDTQYFGPGTRLTVL.

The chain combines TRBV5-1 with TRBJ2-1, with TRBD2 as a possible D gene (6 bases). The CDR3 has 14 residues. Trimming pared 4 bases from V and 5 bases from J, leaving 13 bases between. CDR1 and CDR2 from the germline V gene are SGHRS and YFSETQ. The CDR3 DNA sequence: TGCGCCAGCAGCCTGATCGGAGGGAACAATGAGCAGTTCTTC. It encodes CASSLIGGNNEQFF.

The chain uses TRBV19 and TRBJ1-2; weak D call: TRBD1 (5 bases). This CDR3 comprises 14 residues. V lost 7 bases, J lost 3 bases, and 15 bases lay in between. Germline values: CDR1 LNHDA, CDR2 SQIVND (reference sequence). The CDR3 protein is CASTPLVTDYGYTF. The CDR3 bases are TGTGCCAGTACCCCTTTGGTGACAGACTATGGCTACACCTTC.

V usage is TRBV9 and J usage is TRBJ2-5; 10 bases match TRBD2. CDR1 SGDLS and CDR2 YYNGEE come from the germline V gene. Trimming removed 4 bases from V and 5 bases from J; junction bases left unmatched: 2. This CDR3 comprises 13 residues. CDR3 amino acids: CASSPGLAETQYF. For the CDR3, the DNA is TGTGCCAGCAGCCCGGGACTAGCGGAGACCCAGTACTTC.

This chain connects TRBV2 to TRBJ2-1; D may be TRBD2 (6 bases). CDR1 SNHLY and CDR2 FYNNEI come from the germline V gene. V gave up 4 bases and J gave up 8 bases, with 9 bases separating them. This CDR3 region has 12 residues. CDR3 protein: CASSGLVYEQFF. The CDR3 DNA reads TGTGCCAGCAGTGGACTAGTGTATGAGCAGTTCTTC.

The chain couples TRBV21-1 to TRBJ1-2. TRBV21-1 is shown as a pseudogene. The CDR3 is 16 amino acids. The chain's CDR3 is CASSRGRRESNYGYTF. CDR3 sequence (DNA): TGTGCCAGCAGCAGGGGACGGAGGGAATCTAACTATGGCTACACCTTC.